The 21 T cell receptor beta chains presented below share a single source sample, sequenced in a study of T-cell reconstitution after alpha-beta-depleted transplantation in children. Researchers prepared the TCRbeta library using unique molecular identifiers, the study reports. Using its own MiXCR run on the PCR reads, TCRdb lists one record per CDR3 protein. The sample has a few hundred thousand distinct CDR3 sequences, approximately 9.9% seen once. The specimen was PBMCs from the stem cell graft donor, collected from the stem cell graft. These receptors came from a human donor who donated a stem cell graft to a child with SCID.

In its sample, this clonotype was seen many times. The chain joins TRBV5-6 to TRBJ2-5; D is unclear. This CDR3 has 13 amino acids. V was shortened by 2 bases and J by 5 bases, with 10 bases between the two germline ends. Looked up from germline, CDR1 is SGHDT and CDR2 is YYEEEE. DNA for the CDR3: TGTGCCAGCAGCTTCAGACGAAGGGAGACCCAGTACTTC. This translates into CASSFRRRETQYF. Drawing the rest from reference TRBV5-6 and TRBJ2-5, the complete variable domain is DAGVTQSPTHLIKTRGQQVTLRCSPKSGHDTVSWYQQALGQGPQFIFQYYEEEERQRGNFPDRFSGHQFPNYSSELNVNALLLGDSALYLCASSFRRRETQYFGPGTRLLVL.

At least ten counts were recorded for this clonotype. The rearrangement links TRBV3-1 to TRBJ2-3, with D perhaps TRBD1 (6 bases). CDR3 size: 15 residues. CDR1 is LGHDT, CDR2 YNNKEL, per germline (reference sequence). Between the trimmed V and J ends, which lost 0 bases and 7 bases, there was a span of 14 bases. This CDR3 reads CASSQEYREGNTQYF. The CDR3 DNA reads as TGTGCCAGCAGCCAAGAGTACAGGGAAGGAAATACGCAGTATTTT.

This clonotype has just a few counts. The rearrangement joins TRBV7-8 to TRBJ2-1, with D hard to call. V was trimmed by 1 base and J by 6 bases, leaving 16 bases between them. The CDR3 length is 16 residues. The germline gives CDR1 SGHVS, CDR2 FQNEAQ. The CDR3, as DNA: TGTGCCAGCAGCTTAGGGGCAGCTATCACTCTCAATGAGCAGTTCTTC. This gives the protein CASSLGAAITLNEQFF.

This clonotype was counted ten times or more. CDR3 sequence reads: CASSFEPGPTTGELFF. For the CDR3, the DNA is TGTGCCAGCAGCTTCGAGCCAGGGCCGACGACCGGGGAGCTGTTTTTT. V gene TRBV5-6 combines with J gene TRBJ2-2; the D gene is possibly TRBD1 (5 bases). The V and J ends lost 2 bases and 5 bases respectively, with 16 bases between them. CDR1 and CDR2 (germline): SGHDT, YYEEEE. The CDR3 covers 16 residues.

This clonotype was recorded many times. V is TRBV5-1 and J is TRBJ1-5; a possible D gene is TRBD1 (5 bases). The CDR3 is 18 amino acids. V gave up 0 bases and J gave up 6 bases, with 22 bases separating them. The germline V gene encodes CDR1 SGHRS and CDR2 YFSETQ. In DNA, the CDR3 is TGCGCCAGCAGCTTGGATGGAAGGGGACTCGGGAGCGGTCAGCCCCAGCATTTT. It is translated as CASSLDGRGLGSGQPQHF.

About this clonotype itself: One base away lies a much larger clone, so this may be a sequencing read error. The genes are TRBV2 and TRBJ1-2, with D unresolved. Germline loops: CDR1 SNHLY, CDR2 FYNNEI. The CDR3 runs to 15 residues. The CDR3 loop reads CASTRIPGVNYGDTF. The CDR3 DNA sequence: TGTGCCAGCACCAGGATTCCAGGAGTTAACTATGGCGACACCTTC.

This clonotype was found many times. CDR3 nucleotide sequence: TGCGCCAGCAGCCAAGTGTGGGGGGGTGAAGATACGCAGTATTTT. Its protein is CASSQVWGGEDTQYF. V is TRBV4-3 and J is TRBJ2-3; 7 nucleotides line up with TRBD2. The CDR3 consists of 15 residues. J lost 5 bases, V lost 1 base, and 6 bases had no gene match. Germline CDR1 and CDR2: LGHNA and YSLEER.

V usage is TRBV9 and J usage is TRBJ1-2; 9 bases map to TRBD1. The V segment lost 3 bases and the J segment 7 bases; nucleotides outside the gene matches: 10. Germline assignment: CDR1 SGDLS and CDR2 YYNGEE. The CDR3 contains 15 residues. The CDR3 region is CASSGGGTGPFGYTF. Written as DNA, the CDR3 is TGTGCCAGCAGCGGGGGGGGGACAGGGCCTTTTGGCTACACCTTC.

In its sample, this clonotype was seen many times. The chain combines TRBV7-2 with TRBJ2-1, with a tentative D call TRBD2 (6 bases). V was pared by 1 base and J by 9 bases, with 10 bases between. This CDR3 has 13 residues. Germline CDR1 is SGHTA and CDR2 is FQGNSA. CDR3 sequence (DNA): TGTGCCAGCAGCTTAGAACGACTAGGTGAGCAGTTCTTC. It yields the protein CASSLERLGEQFF.

This clonotype was counted ten times or more. V is TRBV14 and J is TRBJ2-1; D remains ambiguous. Trimming cost V 0 bases and J 2 bases, with 8 bases left between them. Looked up from germline, CDR1 is SGHDN and CDR2 is FVKESK. This CDR3 spans 15 amino acids. CDR3 nucleotides: TGTGCCAGCAGCCAAGATCGGTGGGCCTACAATGAGCAGTTCTTC. Residues: CASSQDRWAYNEQFF. Filled out from reference TRBV14 and TRBJ2-1, the complete variable domain reads EAGVTQFPSHSVIEKGQTVTLRCDPISGHDNLYWYRRVMGKEIKFLLHFVKESKQDESGMPNNRFLAERTGGTYSTLKVQPAELEDSGVYFCASSQDRWAYNEQFFGPGTRLTVL.

This clonotype occurred many times. V and J are TRBV9 and TRBJ1-6; a weak D match, TRBD1 (5 bases). Germline V CDR1 and CDR2: SGDLS, YYNGEE. The V gene lost 4 bases and the J gene lost 5 bases, with 13 bases spanning the gap. The CDR3 spans 15 residues. The CDR3 spells CASSKGTSDNSPLHF. CDR3 sequence (DNA): TGTGCCAGCAGCAAAGGGACGTCCGATAATTCACCCCTCCACTTT.

This clonotype came up many times. The V call is TRBV24-1, the J call TRBJ1-2; D not certain. CDR1 KGHDR and CDR2 SFDVKD come from the germline V gene. Trimming stripped 3 bases from V and 8 bases from J, with 6 bases between. The length of the CDR3 is 11 residues. The DNA for the CDR3 is TGTGCCACCAGTGATCATTTGGGCTACACCTTC. Amino acids: CATSDHLGYTF.

Only a few counts were recorded for this clonotype. The CDR3 nucleotides read TGCAGTGCTAGTTCAGGGACTAGCGTTCAGGAGACCCAGTACTTC. Translated: CSASSGTSVQETQYF. This chain connects TRBV20-1 to TRBJ2-5; TRBD2 matches 10 bases. The CDR3 totals 15 residues. Germline CDR1 is DFQATT and CDR2 is SNEGSKA (reference sequence). V was clipped by 3 bases and J by 5 bases; unmatched bases: 9.

This clonotype has a count of ten or more. The chain joins TRBV28 to TRBJ1-5; 10 bases line up with TRBD1. This CDR3 has 15 amino acids. V was pared by 9 bases and J by 6 bases, with 11 bases of the junction left unmatched. Germline V CDR1 and CDR2: MDHEN, SYDVKM. The CDR3 sequence is CASMRDRGGGQPQHF. For the CDR3, the DNA is TGTGCCAGTATGAGGGACAGGGGAGGGGGTCAGCCCCAGCATTTT.

The sample holds many counts of this clonotype. V gene TRBV4-1 combines with J gene TRBJ2-1; D is perhaps TRBD1 (6 bases). Germline V CDR1 and CDR2: MGHRA, YSYEKL. Trimming left V 0 bases short and J 0 bases short, with 12 bases between. The CDR3 runs to 17 residues. The DNA of the CDR3 is TGCGCCAGCAGCCAAGAAGGCAGGGGTAGCTCCTACAATGAGCAGTTCTTC. This gives the protein CASSQEGRGSSYNEQFF.

V gene TRBV29-1 combines with J gene TRBJ2-2, with a weak D call TRBD1 (6 bases). CDR1 is SQVTM and CDR2 is ANQGSEA in the germline V gene. This CDR3 region has 16 residues. Deletions cut 5 bases from V and 4 bases from J, with 20 bases between. CDR3 in DNA: TGCAGCGTTACGACAGACGCCCAGGGGATCACCGGGGAGCTGTTTTTT. This codes for CSVTTDAQGITGELFF.

Comment on this clonotype: A clone one base away is much larger, so this may be a read error. The chain is built from TRBV20-1 and TRBJ2-1; either TRBD1 or TRBD2 may supply D (5 bases each). The germline V gene encodes CDR1 DFQATT and CDR2 SNEGSKA (reference sequence). There are 16 residues in the CDR3. The CDR3 coding sequence is TGCTGTGCTAGAGAGAGACAGACTATCCTTCACAATGAGCAGTTCTTC. Its protein product is CCARERQTILHNEQFF.

The rearrangement links TRBV5-1 to TRBJ2-6, with TRBD1 matching over 9 bases. Germline V lookup: CDR1 SGHRS, CDR2 YFSETQ. J gave up 12 bases and V 4 bases, and 8 bases lay outside the gene matches. The CDR3 is 14 residues long. The CDR3 nucleotides are TGCGCCAGCAGCGCCGGGACAGGGACTCCCGTCCTGACTTTC. Its protein is CASSAGTGTPVLTF.

This clonotype was picked up many times. The rearrangement links TRBV7-9 to TRBJ2-7; no clear D. CDR1 and CDR2 from the germline V gene are SEHNR and FQNEAQ (reference sequence). The CDR3 is made up of 13 amino acids. Trimming removed 2 bases at V and 5 bases at J, with 10 bases between. This chain's CDR3 is CASSLSRLDEQYF. In nucleotides, the CDR3 is TGTGCCAGCAGCTTATCCCGGCTAGACGAGCAGTACTTC.

Ten or more counts support this clonotype. The V and J genes are TRBV3-1 and TRBJ1-1; unclear D gene. The V gene lost 0 bases and the J gene lost 1 base, with 6 bases spanning the gap. Germline values: CDR1 LGHDT, CDR2 YNNKEL (reference sequence). This CDR3 is 14 amino acids long. The CDR3 DNA follows: TGTGCCAGCAGCCAAGATGTGGGGAACACTGAAGCTTTCTTT. This translates into CASSQDVGNTEAFF.

The sample holds many counts of this clonotype. The V gene is TRBV20-1, the J gene TRBJ1-6; a possible D gene is TRBD1 (5 bases). Trimming removed 1 base from V and 3 bases from J, with 16 bases in between. Germline CDR1 reads DFQATT; CDR2 reads SNEGSKA (reference sequence). CDR3 length equals 17 residues. This chain's CDR3 is CSARAPWAGNYNSPLHF. CDR3 bases: TGCAGTGCTAGAGCACCTTGGGCAGGGAACTATAATTCACCCCTCCACTTT.